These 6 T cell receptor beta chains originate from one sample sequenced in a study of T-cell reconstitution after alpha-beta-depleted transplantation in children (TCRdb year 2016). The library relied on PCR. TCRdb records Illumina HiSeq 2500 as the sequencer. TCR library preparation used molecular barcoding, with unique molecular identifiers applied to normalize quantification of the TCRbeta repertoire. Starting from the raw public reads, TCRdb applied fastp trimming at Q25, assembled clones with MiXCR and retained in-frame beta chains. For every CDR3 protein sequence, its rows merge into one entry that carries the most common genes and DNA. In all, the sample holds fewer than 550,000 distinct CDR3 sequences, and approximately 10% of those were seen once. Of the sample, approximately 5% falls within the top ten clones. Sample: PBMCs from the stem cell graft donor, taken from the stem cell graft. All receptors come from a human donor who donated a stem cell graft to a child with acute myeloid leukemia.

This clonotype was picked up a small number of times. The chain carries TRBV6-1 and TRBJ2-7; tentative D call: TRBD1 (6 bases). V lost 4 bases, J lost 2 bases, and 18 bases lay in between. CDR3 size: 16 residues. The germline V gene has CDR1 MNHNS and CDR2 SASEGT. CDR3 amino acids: CASSGNLLGQTYEQYF. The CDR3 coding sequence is TGTGCCAGCAGTGGCAATCTTCTTGGACAGACCTACGAGCAGTACTTC.

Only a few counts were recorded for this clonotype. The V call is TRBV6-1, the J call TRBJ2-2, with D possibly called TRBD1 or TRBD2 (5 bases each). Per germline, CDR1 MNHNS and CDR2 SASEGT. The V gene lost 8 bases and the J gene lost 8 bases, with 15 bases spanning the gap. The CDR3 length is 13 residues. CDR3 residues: CASLTRDRGELFF. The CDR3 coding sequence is TGTGCCAGCCTTACCCGGGACCGGGGGGAGCTGTTTTTT.

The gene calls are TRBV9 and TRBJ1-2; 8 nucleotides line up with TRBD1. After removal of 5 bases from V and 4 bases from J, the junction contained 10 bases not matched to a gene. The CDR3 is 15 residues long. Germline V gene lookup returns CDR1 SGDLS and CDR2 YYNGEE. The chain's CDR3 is CASSTLRDRSYGYTF. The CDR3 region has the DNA TGTGCCAGCAGTACCCTACGGGACAGGTCCTATGGCTACACCTTC.

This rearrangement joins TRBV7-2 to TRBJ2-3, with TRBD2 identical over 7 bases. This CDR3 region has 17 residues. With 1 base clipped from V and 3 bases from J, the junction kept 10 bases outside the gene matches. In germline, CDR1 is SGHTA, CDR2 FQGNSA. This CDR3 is CASSLVSITSETDTQYF. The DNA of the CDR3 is TGTGCCAGCAGCTTAGTCAGTATTACTAGCGAAACAGATACGCAGTATTTT.

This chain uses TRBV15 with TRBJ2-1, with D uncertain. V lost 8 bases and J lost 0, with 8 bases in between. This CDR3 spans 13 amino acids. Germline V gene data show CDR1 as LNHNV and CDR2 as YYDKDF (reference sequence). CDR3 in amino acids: CATGESSYNEQFF. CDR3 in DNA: TGTGCCACCGGAGAAAGCTCCTACAATGAGCAGTTCTTC.

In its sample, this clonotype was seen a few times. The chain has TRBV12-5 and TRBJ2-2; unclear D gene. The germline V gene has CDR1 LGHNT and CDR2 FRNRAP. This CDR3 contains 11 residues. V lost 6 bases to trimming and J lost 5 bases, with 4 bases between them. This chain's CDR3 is CASGLTGELFF. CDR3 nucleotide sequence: TGTGCTAGTGGACTTACCGGGGAGCTGTTTTTT.